This T cell receptor (beta chain) was sequenced for a study of blood T cell repertoires in COVID-19 (dated by TCRdb to 2020 to 2022). In the study overall: Samples covering the acute and convalescent phases of COVID-19 were provided by collaborators in the United States, Italy and Spain. The repertoires were released in a freely available public database meant as a resource for research on the immune response to SARS-CoV-2. Deeply sampled blood TCRbeta repertoires from subjects exposed to, actively infected with, or recovered from COVID-19 were included in the dataset. Nearly every sample came with metadata listing a de-identified subject ID, COVID-19 status, age in years and sex. The prospective study material was composed of cDNA or gDNA derived from T cells, B-cell-depleted T cells, or PBMCs. HLA class I and class II types, where available, came from metadata supplied by the sample provider rather than from assay-based typing. The samples were drawn from the first 160 participants of the ongoing ImmuneRACE study and from 1,254 subjects provided by 6 global collaborators. Study-wide conclusions, independent of this receptor: How much clinical and demographic metadata was included differed by source and by participant, and the metadata was provided uncurated.

TCRbeta CDR3 regions were amplified from genomic DNA by means of the immunoSEQ Assay, a bias-controlled multiplex PCR. Processing in the source paper ran as follows. The number of nucleated cells in each sample was estimated by amplification of reference gene primers within the assay. To quantify the absolute abundance of each unique TCRbeta CDR3 rearrangement, sequence reads were collapsed and filtered. Productive Simpson clonality was computed per sample as the square root of Simpson's diversity index over productive rearrangements. The immuneACCESS repertoire file appears here via TCRdb, limited to in-frame rearrangements. These files lack a portion of the clones; in checked studies, under half of the deficit traces to unresolved V genes, and the cause of the others is not known. The D gene and trimming were derived from the DNA, and the V and J assignments and clone size from that table. The sample contains around 160,000 clones, approximately 87% of them found a single time. The ten largest make up more than 1% of the sample.

CDR1 and CDR2, per the germline V gene (reference sequence), are LNHDA and SQIVND. A distance of 10 bases separates the germline ends of V and J, which lose 4 bases and 4 bases respectively. The CDR3, cysteine through phenylalanine, is 13 amino acids long. The retained sequence is limited to the CDR3, 39 bases, with the frame set at the first base. Participants in the prospective study were aged about 18 to 95 years, lived in some 24 United States geographic areas, and enrolled through a virtual design. In the prospective study, cohorts were assigned on the basis of participant-reported clinical history obtained from a screening survey and a study questionnaire. Mobile phlebotomists in the prospective study collected whole blood, serum and a nasopharyngeal or oropharyngeal swab from every participant. Additional blood draws and questionnaires over a 2-month period could optionally be provided by prospective study participants. Before DNA extraction, prospective study blood samples were shipped either frozen or at room temperature.

On this clone: Its specific antigen is unknown. No base qualities exist here, and no much larger clone lies one base off it.

Material: PBMCs or T cells enriched from blood (not recorded which). The chain is encoded by TRBV19 joined to TRBJ1-1, with a tentative D gene TRBD1 over 5 matching bases. The receptor was derived from a woman aged 25 to 39 with acute COVID-19. CDR3 loop: CASSSGRGTEAFF. The DNA reads TGTGCCAGTAGTAGTGGTAGGGGCACTGAAGCTTTCTTT.